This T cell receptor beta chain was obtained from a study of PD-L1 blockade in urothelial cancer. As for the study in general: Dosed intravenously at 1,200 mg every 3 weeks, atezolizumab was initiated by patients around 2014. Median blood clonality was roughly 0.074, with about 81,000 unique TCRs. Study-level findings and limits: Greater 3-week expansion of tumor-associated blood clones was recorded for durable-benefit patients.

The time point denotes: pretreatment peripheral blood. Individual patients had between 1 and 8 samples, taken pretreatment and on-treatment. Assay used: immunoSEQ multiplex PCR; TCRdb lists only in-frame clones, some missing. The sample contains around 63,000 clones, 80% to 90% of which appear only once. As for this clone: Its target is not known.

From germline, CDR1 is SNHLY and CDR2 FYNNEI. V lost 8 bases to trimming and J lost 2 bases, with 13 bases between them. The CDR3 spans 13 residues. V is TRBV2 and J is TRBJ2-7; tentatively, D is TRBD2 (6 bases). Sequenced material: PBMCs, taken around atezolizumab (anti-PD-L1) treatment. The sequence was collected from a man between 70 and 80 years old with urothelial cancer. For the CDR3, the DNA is TGTGCCAGCTCCCTGGAGGGCGCCTACGAGCAGTACTTC. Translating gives CASSLEGAYEQYF.